This T cell receptor beta chain is from a study of shared clonotypes between healthy human individuals (TCRdb year 2020). With regard to the full study: The cohort included three men and a couple of women between 18 and 49 years of age. To estimate repertoire size and how much clonotype sharing occurs between individuals, the study deeply sequenced the blood TCR repertoires of roughly 5 healthy adults. For each donor, three plates each were used for CD4 naive and CD4 memory, two plates were used for CD8 naive, and one plate was used for CD8 memory. To increase sequencing depth and limit assay-specific biases, TCR repertoire library preparation and sequencing were carried out by different laboratories using diverse techniques. Leukapheresis yielded between about 0.85 and 10 billion PBMCs per donor. Beyond this particular receptor, the publication reports: Only blood was sampled, and tissue TCR repertoires likely differ from those in blood. Based on pairwise subsampling, the degree of clonotype sharing among donors was expected to be affected by sequencing depth. Estimated clonotype richness was generally larger for naive than for memory subsets. Sharing across several donors was observed for about 5% of naive CD4, 3.5% of naive CD8, roughly 2.4% of memory CD4, and about 0.4% of memory CD8 clonotypes. Higher generation probabilities were observed for clonotypes shared by all four sorted-subset donors than for non-shared clonotypes. The small number of donors limited the genetic and exposure-history diversity represented. Rarefaction of sorted-subset datasets indicated incomplete sequencing despite the large sequencing depth.

CD8 naive samples were CD45RO-negative cells positively selected for CCR7, giving a CD45RA+CCR7+ population that excluded TemRA cells. Healthy HIV-negative adults with no recently reported acute infections or vaccinations were included as donors. Every donor was a Caucasian adult living in Nashville, Tennessee, USA. Blood was collected by leukapheresis, and PBMCs were isolated by Ficoll-Histopaque density gradient centrifugation and then cryopreserved in liquid nitrogen vapor phase. Analytical flow cytometry was used to check the purity and quantity of each magnetically sorted T cell population. Genomic DNA was isolated from every sorted fraction and measured by UV absorbance on a Nanodrop 2000c. As concerns this clone: The antigen this receptor binds is unknown. Base qualities are not recorded, but no much larger clone differs from it by a single base.

V and J are trimmed by 5 bases and 1 base, and the gene matches miss 11 bases of the junction. Taken from the germline V gene, the CDR1 and CDR2 loops are SGHVS and FNYEAQ. The CDR3, cysteine through phenylalanine, is 17 amino acids long. Of the read, only the CDR3 DNA is kept; its 51 bases are in frame from base 1. Using the deep immunoSEQ assay, multiplex PCR amplified TCR CDR3 regions from genomic DNA. Extracted genomic DNA from each cell subset was distributed evenly across all wells of several immunoSEQ 96-well plates, and each plate was treated as a replicate. For sorted subsets, approximately 190 ng genomic DNA, equal to tens of thousands of T cell genomes, was loaded into each replicate PCR. Purified libraries were quantified with a Qubit 3.0 fluorometer, sized on a Bioanalyzer 2100, and re-quantified with the KAPA Library Quantification kit. Every immunoSEQ 96-well plate was sequenced on a separate single-read 150-cycle Illumina NextSeq 550 flow cell. The study's own analysis went as follows. Because the immunoSEQ output held only junctional sequences and lacked quality scores, the filtering could not match the filtering applied to full-length reads. To assign V/J genes and CDR3, sequences were annotated using PyIR, a Python wrapper for IgBLAST v1.9, with IMGT germline references. Reads with weak V/J assignments (E-value above 1e-6), missing CDR3, stop codons, out-of-frame junctions, or ambiguous translated residues were removed. V3J clonotypes were defined as sequences sharing the same inferred V gene, J gene, and CDR3 amino acid sequence. To compute the percentage overlap between repertoires, the number of shared unique clonotypes was divided by the size of the smaller repertoire. RTK rarefaction, the Chao1 estimator, and Recon v2.1 estimates of unobserved clonotypes were used to assess repertoire richness. For all TCRbeta clonotypes obtained by the gDNA method from several donors, generation probabilities were computed with OLGA. TCRdb took over this immuneACCESS table, retaining in-frame rearrangements with V and J assigned. Such tables are incomplete; in checked studies, under half of the missing clones stem from an unresolved V gene, and the remainder is unexplained. V, J and clone size were drawn from that table, and D and trimming were deduced from the DNA. In this sample the table shows some 800,000 clones, about 91% of which occur a single time. The biggest ten clones account for approximately 25% of the sample.

Sequencing used naive CD8+ T cells sorted from blood. The cell subset or site label, read with the paper, signifies: CD45RA+CCR7+. The TCR was taken from a man aged 25-40 years in good health. Recombination linked TRBV7-6 to TRBJ1-1; 9 central bases correspond to TRBD1. CDR3 reads: CASSASGTGTRNTEAFF. DNA sequence: TGTGCCAGCAGCGCGTCTGGGACAGGGACCCGGAACACTGAAGCTTTCTTT. Supplemented by the reference TRBV7-6 and TRBJ1-1 proteins around the CDR3, the complete variable domain is GAGVSQSPRYKVTKRGQDVALRCDPISGHVSLYWYRQALGQGPEFLTYFNYEAQQDKSGLPNDRFSAERPEGSISTLTIQRTEQRDSAMYRCASSASGTGTRNTEAFFGQGTRLTVV.